This TCR beta chain was sequenced in a study of cytomegalovirus exposure and HLA in healthy donors. Study information: Tens of millions of unique TCR sequences came from HLA-typed donors in an early release.

Healthy individuals who donated bone marrow served as the donors. Trimming pared 7 bases from V and 3 bases from J, leaving 18 bases between. CDR1 is MDHEN and CDR2 is SYDVKM in the germline V gene. The CDR3 is 15 residues long. The PCR had 60 Vbeta and 13 Jbeta primers. Some clones are missing from TCRdb's copy, which holds only in-frame ones; the method was immunoSEQ multiplex PCR. The repertoire includes 150,000 or so clones, about 80% of them detected once, and approximately 1.5% sits in the top ten. Input material: PBMCs. This chain joins TRBV28 and TRBJ2-5, with D perhaps matching TRBD1 (7 bases). The receptor comes from a young man in good health and CMV-seropositive. The CDR3 region has the DNA TGTGCCAGCATGCAACGGGCAGGGGGGAAAGAGACCCAGTACTTC. Residues: CASMQRAGGKETQYF. The variable domain in full, with the rest retrieved from reference TRBV28 and TRBJ2-5, is DVKVTQSSRYLVKRTGEKVFLECVQDMDHENMFWYRQDPGLGLRLIYFSYDVKMKEKGDIPEGYSVSREKKERFSLILESASTNQTSMYLCASMQRAGGKETQYFGPGTRLLVL.